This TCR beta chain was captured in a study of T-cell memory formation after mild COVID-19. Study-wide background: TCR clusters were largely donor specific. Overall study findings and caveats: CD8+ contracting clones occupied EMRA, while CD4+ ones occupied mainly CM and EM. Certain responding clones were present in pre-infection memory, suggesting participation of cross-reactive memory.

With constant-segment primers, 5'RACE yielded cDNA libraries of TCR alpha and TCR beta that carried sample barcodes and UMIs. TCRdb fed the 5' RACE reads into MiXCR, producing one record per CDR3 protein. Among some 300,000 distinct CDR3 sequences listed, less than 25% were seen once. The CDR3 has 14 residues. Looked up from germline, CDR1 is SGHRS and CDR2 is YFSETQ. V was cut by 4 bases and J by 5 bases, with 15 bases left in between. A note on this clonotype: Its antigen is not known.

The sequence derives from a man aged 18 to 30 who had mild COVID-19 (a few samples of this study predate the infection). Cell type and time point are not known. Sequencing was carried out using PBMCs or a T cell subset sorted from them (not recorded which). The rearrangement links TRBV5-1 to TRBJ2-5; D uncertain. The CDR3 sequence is CASSDSGAEETQYF. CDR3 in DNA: TGCGCCAGCAGCGATTCCGGAGCCGAGGAGACCCAGTACTTC.